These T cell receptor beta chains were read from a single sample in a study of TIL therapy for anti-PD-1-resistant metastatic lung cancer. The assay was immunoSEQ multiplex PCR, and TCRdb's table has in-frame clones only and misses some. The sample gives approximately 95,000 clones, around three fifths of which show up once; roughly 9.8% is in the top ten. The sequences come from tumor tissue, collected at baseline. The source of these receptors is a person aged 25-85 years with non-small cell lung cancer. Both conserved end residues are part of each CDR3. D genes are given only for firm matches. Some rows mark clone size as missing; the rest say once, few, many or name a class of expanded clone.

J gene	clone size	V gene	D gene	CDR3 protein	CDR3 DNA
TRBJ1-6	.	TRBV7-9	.	CASTPRGALGNSPLHF	TGTGCCAGCACCCCCCGGGGGGCGCTTGGTAATTCACCCCTCCACTTT
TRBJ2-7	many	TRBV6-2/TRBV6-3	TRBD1	CASSPLGEGAFYEQYF	TGTGCCAGCAGCCCCCTGGGTGAGGGGGCATTCTACGAGCAGTACTTC
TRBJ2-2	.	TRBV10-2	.	CASSVGGRTGELFF	TGCGCCAGCAGTGTCGGGGGTAGAACCGGGGAGCTGTTTTTT
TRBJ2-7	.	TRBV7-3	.	CASSSGPSQQYF	TGTGCCAGCAGCTCGGGCCCGAGCCAGCAGTACTTC
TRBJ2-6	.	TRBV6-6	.	CASSPRAWDGSYSGANVLTF	TGTGCCAGCAGTCCCAGGGCCTGGGACGGATCCTACTCTGGGGCCAACGTCCTGACTTTC
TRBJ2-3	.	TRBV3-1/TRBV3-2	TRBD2	CASSQDLGLAGAFDTQYF	TGTGCCAGCAGCCAGGATCTTGGACTAGCGGGAGCGTTCGATACGCAGTATTTT
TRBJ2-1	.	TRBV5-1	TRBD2	CASSFGTSGIEQFF	TGCGCCAGCAGCTTCGGGACTAGCGGGATCGAGCAGTTCTTC
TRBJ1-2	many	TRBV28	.	CASSLSPLDTNYGYTF	TGTGCCAGCAGTTTATCCCCTTTGGACACCAACTATGGCTACACCTTC
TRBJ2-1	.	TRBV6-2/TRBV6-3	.	CASSYSVREVYNEQFF	TGTGCCAGCAGTTACTCAGTTAGAGAGGTCTACAATGAGCAGTTCTTC
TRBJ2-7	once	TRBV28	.	CASSLAGLEQYF	TGTGCCAGCAGTTTAGCAGGGCTGGAGCAGTACTTC
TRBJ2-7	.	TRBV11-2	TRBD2	CASSLGSGDPYEQYF	TGTGCCAGCAGCTTAGGTAGCGGGGACCCCTACGAGCAGTACTTC
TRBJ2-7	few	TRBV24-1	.	CATSEGMGYEQYF	TGTGCCACCAGTGAGGGGATGGGCTACGAGCAGTACTTC
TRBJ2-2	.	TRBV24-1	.	CATSQASWSGELFF	TGTGCCACCAGTCAAGCCTCGTGGAGCGGGGAGCTGTTTTTT
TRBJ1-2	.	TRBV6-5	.	CAGRGGKDRGGYTF	TGTGCCGGGAGGGGGGGCAAAGATCGAGGAGGCTACACCTTC
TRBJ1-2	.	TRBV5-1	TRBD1	CASSPGQGGYGYTF	TGCGCCAGCAGCCCGGGACAGGGTGGCTATGGCTACACCTTC
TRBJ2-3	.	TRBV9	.	CASSPKGPEWGTDTQYF	TGTGCCAGCAGCCCCAAGGGCCCAGAGTGGGGCACAGATACGCAGTATTTT
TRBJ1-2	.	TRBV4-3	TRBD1	CASSQTGGFGYTF	TGCGCCAGCAGCCAGACAGGGGGATTTGGCTACACCTTC
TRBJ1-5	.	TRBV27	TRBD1	CASRTGTGGQPQHF	TGTGCCAGCAGAACCGGGACAGGGGGCCAGCCCCAGCATTTT
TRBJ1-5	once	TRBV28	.	CASSLEGGWQHF	TGTGCCAGCAGTTTAGAGGGGGGGTGGCAGCATTTT
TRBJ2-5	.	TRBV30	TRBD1	CAWGTGGLKETQYF	TGTGCCTGGGGGACAGGGGGATTAAAAGAGACCCAGTACTTC
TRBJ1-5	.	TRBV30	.	CAWTPYSSGVRANQPQHF	TGTGCCTGGACCCCGTATAGCTCAGGGGTAAGGGCTAATCAGCCCCAGCATTTT
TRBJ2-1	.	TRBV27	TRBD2	CASSPGTSGNNEQFF	TGTGCCAGCAGTCCGGGGACTAGCGGAAACAATGAGCAGTTCTTC
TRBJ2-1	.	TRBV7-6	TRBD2	CASSPQLAGEYNEQFF	TGTGCCAGCAGCCCCCAGTTAGCGGGAGAGTATAATGAGCAGTTCTTC
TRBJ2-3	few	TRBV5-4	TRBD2	CASRRTSGRIDTQYF	TGTGCCAGCAGGCGGACTAGCGGGAGAATAGATACGCAGTATTTT
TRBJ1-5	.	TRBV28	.	CASSLGLSRAQPQHF	TGTGCCAGCAGTTTAGGACTTTCGAGGGCTCAGCCCCAGCATTTT
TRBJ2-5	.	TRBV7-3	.	CASSLIGREETQYF	TGTGCCAGCAGCTTAATCGGCAGGGAAGAGACCCAGTACTTC
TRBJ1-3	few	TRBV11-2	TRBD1	CASSSRPPDRVGNTIYF	TGTGCCAGCAGCTCCCGCCCCCCCGACAGGGTTGGAAACACCATATATTTT